Presented here are 31 T cell receptor beta chains from one specimen sequenced in a study of T cell responses to AZD1222 COVID-19 vaccine. Sequenced by immunoSEQ multiplex PCR; TCRdb stores in-frame clones only, minus some. The sample lists some 120,000 clones, around 90% seen once, with about 10% in the top ten. The sequencing here drew on peripheral blood, taken on day 0 of AZD1222 vaccination. Receptor source: an adult in good health.

This sequence joins TRBV11-2 and TRBJ2-7; the match to TRBD1 covers 9 bases. This CDR3 comprises 14 residues. Germline V gene data show CDR1 as SGHAT and CDR2 as FQNNGV. V shed 5 bases and J 6 bases; nucleotides not matched to a gene: 8. CDR3 in DNA: TGTGCCAGCAGCCCGACAGGGGGTTTAGGCGAGCAGTACTTC. Translating it yields CASSPTGGLGEQYF.

V usage is TRBV6-5 and J usage is TRBJ1-1, with D possibly matching TRBD1 (5 bases). The CDR3 consists of 13 residues. V lost 7 bases, J lost 1 base, and 10 bases lay in between. Germline V gives CDR1 MNHEY, CDR2 SVGAGI. CDR3 coding DNA: TGTGCCAGCAAGTGGGGACCGAACACTGAAGCTTTCTTT. Translating gives CASKWGPNTEAFF.

This rearrangement joins TRBV6-2 or TRBV6-3 to TRBJ1-2; TRBD1 agrees at 9 bases. CDR1 is MNHEY, CDR2 SVGEGT, per germline. The CDR3 sequence is 14 residues long. J lost 5 bases, V lost 6 bases, and 7 bases had no gene match. The CDR3 nucleotides read TGTGCCAGCAGCATCCAACAGGGGGCATATGGCTACACCTTC. It encodes CASSIQQGAYGYTF.

V usage is TRBV7-9 and J usage is TRBJ2-1; the match to TRBD2 covers 13 bases. The germline V gene has CDR1 SEHNR and CDR2 FQNEAQ (reference sequence). V dropped 5 bases and J dropped 5; count of bases not matched to a gene: 3. This CDR3 is built from 15 residues. The chain's CDR3 is CASSLGTSGNNEQFF. In DNA, the CDR3 is TGTGCCAGCAGCCTCGGGACTAGCGGGAACAATGAGCAGTTCTTC.

The chain is built from TRBV11-3 and TRBJ2-7; 7 positions agree with TRBD1. The CDR3 has 14 amino acids. Germline CDR1 is SGHNT and CDR2 is YENEEA. The ends lost 5 bases at V and 0 bases at J; junction bases unmatched: 4. The CDR3 is CASSEDRFSYEQYF. CDR3 nucleotides: TGTGCCAGCAGCGAGGACAGGTTCTCCTACGAGCAGTACTTC.

V is TRBV5-4 and J is TRBJ1-1; 7 bases are a match to TRBD1. In germline, CDR1 is SGHNT, CDR2 YYREEE (reference sequence). J was trimmed by 7 bases and V by 0 bases; bases with no gene match: 9. This CDR3 spans 15 amino acids. Here the CDR3 reads CASSLGRDRDLEAFF. The DNA for the CDR3 is TGTGCCAGCAGCTTGGGTAGGGACAGAGACCTTGAAGCTTTCTTT.

V is TRBV21-1 and J is TRBJ1-2; the table names TRBD1, a call not compared with the DNA. TRBV21-1 constitutes a pseudogene. The CDR3 has 16 residues. DNA of the CDR3: TGTGCCAGCAGCAACGGACAGGCCTCTGAAAACTATGGCTACACCTTC. It translates to CASSNGQASENYGYTF.

The V and J genes are TRBV7-6 and TRBJ1-2, with D tentatively TRBD1 (5 bases). This CDR3 has 16 amino acids. V lost 5 bases to trimming and J lost 6 bases, with 22 bases between them. Per germline, CDR1 SGHVS and CDR2 FNYEAQ. The CDR3 is CASSSLRGRLGNGYTF. For the CDR3, the DNA is TGTGCCAGCAGCAGCTTGCGGGGGAGGTTGGGCAATGGCTACACCTTC.

The V call is TRBV15, the J call TRBJ2-1; the D is unclear. The CDR3 is made up of 13 amino acids. V lost 4 bases to trimming and J lost 4 bases, with 8 bases between them. From germline, CDR1 is LNHNV and CDR2 YYDKDF (reference sequence). The DNA for the CDR3 is TGTGCCACCAGCAAGAAGAGATACAATGAGCAGTTCTTC. Translated, it gives CATSKKRYNEQFF. Full variable domain (remainder filled in from reference TRBV15 and TRBJ2-1): DAMVIQNPRYQVTQFGKPVTLSCSQTLNHNVMYWYQQKSSQAPKLLFHYYDKDFNNEADTPDNFQSRRPNTSFCFLDIRSPGLGDTAMYLCATSKKRYNEQFFGPGTRLTVL.

The genes are TRBV3-1 (or the pseudogene TRBV3-2) and TRBJ2-7; D remains unclear. This CDR3 has 11 residues. V shed 5 bases and J shed 9 bases, with 11 bases lying between them. Germline V lookup: CDR1 LGHDT, CDR2 YNNKEL (reference sequence). CDR3 sequence: CASSAQCRQYF. In nucleotides, the CDR3 is TGTGCCAGCAGCGCGCAGTGTCGGCAGTACTTC.

V is TRBV28 and J is TRBJ2-7; no reliable D call. The germline V gene encodes CDR1 MDHEN and CDR2 SYDVKM. The CDR3 spans 14 residues. V was shortened by 3 bases and J by 0 bases, with 9 bases between the two germline ends. The CDR3 DNA follows: TGTGCCAGCAGTTTGGGCGGAAGCTCCTACGAGCAGTACTTC. It encodes CASSLGGSSYEQYF.

This clone has just one count. The chain uses TRBV4-1 and TRBJ1-1; TRBD1 matches 8 bases. Germline CDR1 MGHRA, CDR2 YSYEKL. The CDR3 is 13 residues long. After removal of 6 bases from V and 11 bases from J, the junction contained 11 bases not matched to a gene. This CDR3 reads CASRLTTGEEAFF. The CDR3 bases are TGCGCCAGCAGGCTGACGACAGGGGAGGAGGCTTTCTTT.

V and J are TRBV7-2 and TRBJ1-2, with TRBD1 matching 9 bases. The CDR3 loop spans 14 amino acids. With V trimmed by 4 bases and J by 6 bases, 6 bases remained unmatched. The germline V gene has CDR1 SGHTA and CDR2 FQGNSA. The CDR3 nucleotides are TGTGCCAGCAGCTATTTTCGACAGGGGGATGGCTACACCTTC. Its protein is CASSYFRQGDGYTF.

V is TRBV7-3 and J is TRBJ2-2; D may be TRBD2 (6 bases). The CDR3 covers 16 residues. V was pared by 5 bases and J by 5 bases, with 18 bases between. Germline CDR1 is SGHTA and CDR2 is FQGTGA. The CDR3 loop reads CASSPRVRGRTGELFF. The CDR3 DNA follows: TGTGCCAGCAGCCCCCGGGTGCGGGGAAGGACCGGGGAGCTGTTTTTT.

The V and J genes are TRBV5-6 and TRBJ1-1; D remains unclear. The CDR3 is 14 residues long. CDR1 and CDR2 from the germline V gene are SGHDT and YYEEEE. The germline V and J ends were trimmed by 0 bases and 2 bases, with 8 bases remaining between them. This chain's CDR3 is CASSLDLGNTEAFF. CDR3 sequence (DNA): TGTGCCAGCAGCTTGGACCTGGGAAACACTGAAGCTTTCTTT.

The rearrangement links TRBV28 to TRBJ1-1; D may be TRBD1 (5 bases). Looked up from germline, CDR1 is MDHEN and CDR2 is SYDVKM. The V end lost 0 bases, the J end lost 3 bases, and 8 bases lay between the germline ends. The CDR3 has 14 amino acids. The CDR3 DNA follows: TGTGCCAGCAGTTTATGGTCAGGGTACACTGAAGCTTTCTTT. Translated, it gives CASSLWSGYTEAFF.

The chain couples TRBV24-1 to TRBJ1-5, with D possibly being TRBD1 (5 bases). The germline gives CDR1 KGHDR, CDR2 SFDVKD. V shed 9 bases and J shed 6 bases, with 14 bases lying between them. The CDR3 totals 13 residues. The CDR3 loop reads CATEAGLSQPQHF. The CDR3 DNA reads TGTGCCACCGAGGCAGGGCTAAGTCAGCCCCAGCATTTT.

The V gene is TRBV28, the J gene TRBJ1-2, with D possibly being TRBD1 (5 bases). V was trimmed by 6 bases and J by 7 bases, leaving 18 bases between them. The CDR3 loop spans 14 amino acids. Germline CDR1 and CDR2: MDHEN and SYDVKM. CDR3 sequence: CASSSLLGRGGYTF. For the CDR3, the DNA is TGTGCCAGCAGCTCCCTTCTGGGGCGAGGTGGCTACACCTTC.

The rearrangement uses TRBV11-2 and TRBJ2-3; D uncertain. The CDR3 loop spans 13 amino acids. Trimming took 7 bases from V and 2 from J, leaving 10 bases between them. CDR1 is SGHAT and CDR2 is FQNNGV in the germline V gene. CDR3 DNA sequence: TGTGCCAGCACCATCCGGCTCACAGATACGCAGTATTTT. This gives the protein CASTIRLTDTQYF.

There are a few counts of this clone. This rearrangement joins TRBV6-1 to TRBJ2-7; 9 nucleotides line up with TRBD1. CDR1 is MNHNS and CDR2 is SASEGT in the germline V gene. The V gene end was trimmed by 5 bases and the J gene end by 0 bases; junction bases not matched to a gene: 5. This CDR3 comprises 15 residues. Here the CDR3 DNA reads TGTGCCAGCAGTCCCGGGACAGGGTTCTCCTACGAGCAGTACTTC. It is translated as CASSPGTGFSYEQYF.

This clone was observed a single time. The V and J genes are TRBV6-6 and TRBJ1-1; D gene unclear. The germline gives CDR1 MNHNY, CDR2 SVGAGI (reference sequence). The V gene lost 2 bases and the J gene lost 4 bases, with 8 bases spanning the gap. This CDR3 region has 13 residues. For the CDR3, the DNA is TGTGCCAGCAGTTACAGGCCCAGCACTGAAGCTTTCTTT. Protein sequence: CASSYRPSTEAFF.

This sequence joins TRBV25-1 and TRBJ2-5, with D unresolved. Trimming removed 4 bases at V and 1 base at J, with 10 bases between. Per the germline V gene, CDR1 is MGHDK and CDR2 is SYGVNS. The length of the CDR3 is 14 residues. CDR3 nucleotide sequence: TGTGCCAGCAGTGGGTTTAGCACCCAAGAGACCCAGTACTTC. This encodes CASSGFSTQETQYF.

The chain is built from TRBV25-1 and TRBJ1-5; D unresolved. V was pared by 6 bases and J by 1 base, with 13 bases between. Germline CDR1 MGHDK, CDR2 SYGVNS. The CDR3 extends over 15 amino acids. DNA for the CDR3: TGTGCCAGCAGGAGTAGCGGTGGGAGCAATCAGCCCCAGCATTTT. The encoded protein is CASRSSGGSNQPQHF.

This clone was recorded a few times. This chain uses TRBV18 with TRBJ1-6, with D uncertain. V lost 1 base and J 4 bases, leaving 11 bases between the germline ends. Germline CDR1 is KGHSH and CDR2 is LQKENI. This CDR3 is built from 16 residues. CDR3 in amino acids: CASSPQGAGYNSPLHF. The CDR3 DNA reads TGTGCCAGCTCACCACAGGGAGCAGGTTATAATTCACCCCTCCACTTT.

Here the CDR3 DNA reads TGTGCCAGCAGCCCGTTGGTAGGGGGCAAAGGAGAGACCCAGTACTTC. It translates to CASSPLVGGKGETQYF. The chain combines TRBV7-9 with TRBJ2-5; 7 bases match TRBD1. This CDR3 region has 16 residues. V was pared by 5 bases and J by 4 bases, with 13 bases of the junction left unmatched. Germline V CDR1 and CDR2: SEHNR, FQNEAQ (reference sequence).

V gene TRBV5-4 combines with J gene TRBJ1-1; perhaps TRBD1 as D (6 bases). The CDR3 is 15 residues long. The V gene's germline CDR1 is SGHNT and CDR2 YYREEE (reference sequence). Trimming took 1 base from V and 1 from J, leaving 11 bases between them. The CDR3 spells CASSLSLTGNTEAFF. The CDR3 DNA reads TGTGCCAGCAGCTTGAGCTTGACAGGGAACACTGAAGCTTTCTTT.

J is TRBJ1-4 and V is TRBV3-1 (or the pseudogene TRBV3-2), with a weak D call TRBD1 (5 bases). Germline CDR1 is LGHDT and CDR2 is YNNKEL (reference sequence). CDR3 size: 15 residues. Deletions cut 0 bases from V and 8 bases from J, with 13 bases between. CDR3 protein: CASSQDSGSGEKLFF. The CDR3 nucleotides read TGTGCCAGCAGCCAAGACTCAGGGAGTGGGGAAAAACTGTTTTTT.

The chain is built from TRBV5-1 and TRBJ1-2, with a possible D match to TRBD1 (5 bases). The V end lost 4 bases, the J end lost 10 bases, and 14 bases lay between the germline ends. From germline, CDR1 is SGHRS and CDR2 YFSETQ. The CDR3 covers 12 residues. The CDR3 loop reads CASSGDREDYTF. CDR3 DNA: TGCGCCAGCAGCGGGGACCGGGAAGACTACACCTTC.

This clone came up once. The chain combines TRBV9 with TRBJ1-3; TRBD1 is a possible D gene (6 bases). Germline loops: CDR1 SGDLS, CDR2 YYNGEE. The CDR3 consists of 14 residues. Trimming cost V 0 bases and J 4 bases, with 8 bases left between them. The DNA for the CDR3 is TGTGCCAGCAGCGTAGAAGACAGGGGAAACACCATATATTTT. Its protein is CASSVEDRGNTIYF.

This clone occurred once. The chain uses TRBV19 and TRBJ2-1; D not certain. The CDR3 sequence is 17 residues long. V gave up 0 bases and J gave up 1 base, with 13 bases separating them. The V gene's germline CDR1 is LNHDA and CDR2 SQIVND (reference sequence). CDR3 region: CASSIEGAVVSYNEQFF. The CDR3 DNA reads TGTGCCAGTAGTATAGAGGGTGCGGTAGTATCCTACAATGAGCAGTTCTTC.

Only one count was recorded for this clone. The V call is TRBV6-1, the J call TRBJ1-3, with TRBD1 matching over 7 bases. Trimming at V came to 3 bases and at J to 2 bases, leaving 4 bases not matched to a gene. From germline, CDR1 is MNHNS and CDR2 SASEGT. The CDR3 extends over 15 amino acids. The DNA of the CDR3 is TGTGCCAGCAGTGACAGGGACAGCGCTGGAAACACCATATATTTT. It translates to CASSDRDSAGNTIYF.